One sample yielded the 3 T cell receptor beta chains listed below, sequenced in a study of low-dose radiotherapy and immunotherapy resistance in tumors. Time point defined: after trial treatment. As to treatment: LDRT plus nivolumab, ipilimumab, low-dose cyclophosphamide and aspirin (RACIN trial). Alpha- and beta-chain coverage of first-strand cDNA came from TRAV- and TRBV-specific primers. TCR amplification used roughly 18 PCR cycles, a constant-region primer and a V-primer adapter. TCRdb reanalysed the reads using MiXCR and keeps one entry per CDR3 protein. The sample contains 60,000 or so distinct CDR3 sequences, less than 30% of which appear only once. Sequencing used PBMCs, obtained after low-dose radiotherapy plus immunotherapy. Every receptor here comes from a male donor with prostate cancer.

A note on this clonotype: This likely stems from a read error, as it lies one base from a far larger clone. The genes are TRBV15 and TRBJ2-7; 7 nucleotides line up with TRBD2. Germline CDR1 LNHNV, CDR2 YYDKDF (reference sequence). The CDR3 is 16 amino acids. With 5 bases clipped from V and 7 bases from J, the junction kept 17 bases outside the gene matches. The CDR3 DNA follows: TGTGCCACCAGCCGCAGTGGCGGGGGACCGAGAAATGAGCAGTACTTC. Translating it yields CATSRSGGGPRNEQYF.

With regard to this clonotype: Given a far larger clone just one base away, this is likely a sequencing read error. The chain joins TRBV1 to TRBJ2-1; the table gives TRBD1 as D, unverified against the DNA. TRBV1 is an annotated pseudogene. CDR3 size: 13 residues. This CDR3 reads CANSITQGNEQFF. DNA of the CDR3: TGCGCCAACAGCATAACACAGGGAAATGAGCAGTTCTTC.

The sample holds many counts of this clonotype. The genes are TRBV6-5 and TRBJ2-5; the match to TRBD1 covers 8 bases. The CDR3 is made up of 14 amino acids. The V gene's germline CDR1 is MNHEY and CDR2 SVGAGI. Trimming at V came to 6 bases and at J to 2 bases, leaving 5 bases not matched to a gene. The CDR3 spells CASSPRQGQETQYF. The CDR3 DNA follows: TGTGCCAGCAGCCCCCGACAGGGGCAAGAGACCCAGTACTTC.